The TCR beta chain under discussion was sequenced for a study of CD8+ T cells in alopecia areata. In the study overall: Tofacitinib was given for 6 to 18 months, then stopped for 6 months. Points from the study as a whole: It was less clear whether patients shared TCRs than it was in mice, possibly because of HLA. Clonality exceeded that of normal scalp in lesional scalp, most notably in alopecia totalis/universalis.

A word on this clone: Its antigen is as yet unknown.

V lost 5 bases and J 5 bases, leaving 9 bases between the germline ends. The CDR3 has 13 residues. Germline CDR1 and CDR2: SGHTA and FQGNSA. As the sequencing template, cDNA was produced by extracting RNA and reverse transcribing it. Using immunoSEQ multiplex PCR, the repertoire was profiled, and TCRdb retains in-frame clones only, with some absent. The sample contains over 150,000 clones, 50% to 75% of which appear only once. The sample here was CD4+ T cells sorted from blood, taken at week 0. The TCR comes from a human donor with alopecia areata. This chain links TRBV7-2 with TRBJ2-2; no clear D gene. The CDR3 protein is CASSKLETGELFF. The CDR3, as DNA: TGTGCCAGCAGCAAACTGGAAACCGGGGAGCTGTTTTTT.